A selection of T cell receptor beta chains follows, all from one sample in a study of T cell clonotyping in hematopoietic cell transplantation. Clones were read by immunoSEQ multiplex PCR, and TCRdb kept only the in-frame ones, dropping some. The sample carries approximately 80,000 clones, around 96% recorded once. The sequencing used peripheral blood mononuclear cells, collected before stem cell transplant. These receptors were collected from a woman between 50 and 59 years old with acute myeloid leukemia. Some clones in this sample may be carry-over from other donors' samples. The CDR3 runs from the conserved cysteine through the conserved F or W. A D gene is named only where the DNA matches it firmly. Not every row has a clone size; where given, it reads once, few, many or a size class.

v_gene: TRBV7-9; j_gene: TRBJ2-5; d_gene: TRBD1; abundance: .; CDR3nt: TGTGCCAGCAGCTTATGGGCAGGACAGGGAACAGAGACCCAGTACTTC; CDR3aa: CASSLWAGQGTETQYF
v_gene: TRBV29-1; j_gene: TRBJ1-1; d_gene: .; abundance: .; CDR3nt: TGCAGCGTTGATTACGGGAACACTGAAGCTTTCTTT; CDR3aa: CSVDYGNTEAFF
v_gene: TRBV9; j_gene: TRBJ2-1; d_gene: TRBD2; abundance: .; CDR3nt: TGTGCCAGCACAGTGGTGGTACTAGCGGGAGGGCCGTTCAATGAGCAGTTCTTC; CDR3aa: CASTVVVLAGGPFNEQFF
v_gene: TRBV19; j_gene: TRBJ1-4; d_gene: .; abundance: .; CDR3nt: TGTGCCAGTAGTATAAGAGGATATGAAAAACTGTTTTTT; CDR3aa: CASSIRGYEKLFF
v_gene: TRBV6-5; j_gene: TRBJ1-1; d_gene: .; abundance: .; CDR3nt: TGTGCCAGCAGTTTGCGACGGGTTTCGGACACTGAAGCTTTCTTT; CDR3aa: CASSLRRVSDTEAFF
v_gene: TRBV7-2; j_gene: TRBJ1-1; d_gene: .; abundance: .; CDR3nt: TGTGCCAGCAGCTTAGTTGCAGGGAACACTGAAGCTTTCTTT; CDR3aa: CASSLVAGNTEAFF
v_gene: TRBV18; j_gene: TRBJ2-2; d_gene: .; abundance: .; CDR3nt: TGTGCCAGCCCTTCCCCGGGGGGCCGAGGACCCGGGGAGCTGTTTTTT; CDR3aa: CASPSPGGRGPGELFF
v_gene: TRBV7-3; j_gene: TRBJ1-2; d_gene: TRBD1; abundance: .; CDR3nt: TGTGCCAGCAGCAGAGACAGGGGGCTCGGGTACACCTTC; CDR3aa: CASSRDRGLGYTF
v_gene: TRBV15; j_gene: TRBJ1-1; d_gene: .; abundance: .; CDR3nt: TGTGCCACCAGCAGAAGACAGAACACTGAAGCTTTCTTT; CDR3aa: CATSRRQNTEAFF
v_gene: TRBV19; j_gene: TRBJ1-2; d_gene: .; abundance: .; CDR3nt: TGTGCCAGTAGTATAGGGCCAGCTAACTATGGCTACACCTTC; CDR3aa: CASSIGPANYGYTF
v_gene: TRBV2; j_gene: TRBJ2-7; d_gene: .; abundance: .; CDR3nt: TGTGCCAGCAACTACGGTTTCGCCTACGAGCAGTACTTC; CDR3aa: CASNYGFAYEQYF
v_gene: TRBV4-1; j_gene: TRBJ1-6; d_gene: .; abundance: .; CDR3nt: TGCGCCAGCAGCCAAGACACAGCAGCTCGGAATTCACCCCTCCACTTT; CDR3aa: CASSQDTAARNSPLHF
v_gene: TRBV28; j_gene: TRBJ2-5; d_gene: .; abundance: once; CDR3nt: TGTGCCAGCAGTGCACCCCCGCTATCGGAGACCCAGTACTTC; CDR3aa: CASSAPPLSETQYF
v_gene: TRBV30; j_gene: TRBJ1-5; d_gene: .; abundance: .; CDR3nt: TGTGCCTGGAGATCCAGGGGTTTACATCAGCCCCAGCATTTT; CDR3aa: CAWRSRGLHQPQHF
v_gene: TRBV27; j_gene: TRBJ2-7; d_gene: .; abundance: once; CDR3nt: TGTGCCAGCAGCAAAGGTTGGGAGCAGTACTTC; CDR3aa: CASSKGWEQYF
v_gene: TRBV9; j_gene: TRBJ2-2; d_gene: .; abundance: .; CDR3nt: TGTGCCAGCAGCGTATCGAGCGGGAACACCGGGGAGCTGTTTTTT; CDR3aa: CASSVSSGNTGELFF
v_gene: TRBV5-4; j_gene: TRBJ2-7; d_gene: .; abundance: .; CDR3nt: TGTGCCAGCAGCTGGGACAACTCCTACGAGCAGTACTTC; CDR3aa: CASSWDNSYEQYF
v_gene: TRBV7-9; j_gene: TRBJ2-7; d_gene: TRBD1; abundance: .; CDR3nt: TGTGCCAGCAGACGATGGACAGGGACCAACGAGCAGTACTTC; CDR3aa: CASRRWTGTNEQYF
v_gene: TRBV5-4; j_gene: TRBJ1-2; d_gene: TRBD1; abundance: .; CDR3nt: TGTGCCAGCAGCTTGGTGGGACAGGGAGGGAACTATGGCTACACCTTC; CDR3aa: CASSLVGQGGNYGYTF
v_gene: TRBV15; j_gene: TRBJ2-7; d_gene: .; abundance: .; CDR3nt: TGTGCCACCAGCAGAGATCATAGCGACGCCTACGAGCAGTACTTC; CDR3aa: CATSRDHSDAYEQYF
v_gene: TRBV9; j_gene: TRBJ2-1; d_gene: TRBD2; abundance: .; CDR3nt: TGTGCCAGCAGCCCCGGACTAGCGGGAGCCAATGAGCAGTTCTTC; CDR3aa: CASSPGLAGANEQFF
v_gene: TRBV9; j_gene: TRBJ1-2; d_gene: .; abundance: once; CDR3nt: TGTGCCAGCAGCGGTCATAACTATGGCTACACCTTC; CDR3aa: CASSGHNYGYTF
v_gene: TRBV6-5; j_gene: TRBJ2-4; d_gene: .; abundance: .; CDR3nt: TGTGCCAGCACAACCCGCAGGGAAAACATTCAGTACTTC; CDR3aa: CASTTRRENIQYF
v_gene: TRBV19; j_gene: TRBJ1-2; d_gene: TRBD1; abundance: .; CDR3nt: TGTGCCAGTATCTCGAGTTCGGGACAGGGCTACTATGGCTACACCTTC; CDR3aa: CASISSSGQGYYGYTF
v_gene: TRBV20-1; j_gene: TRBJ1-1; d_gene: .; abundance: .; CDR3nt: TGCAGTGCTAGGGGTTTCGCTGAAGCTTTCTTT; CDR3aa: CSARGFAEAFF
v_gene: TRBV7-9; j_gene: TRBJ1-2; d_gene: .; abundance: .; CDR3nt: TGTGCCAGCAGCCCATTGGATGACAGGCGAGAGGACACCTTC; CDR3aa: CASSPLDDRREDTF
v_gene: TRBV11-1; j_gene: TRBJ1-2; d_gene: TRBD1; abundance: .; CDR3nt: TGTGCCAGCAGCAGGACAGGGGGCGCGGGCTACACCTTC; CDR3aa: CASSRTGGAGYTF
v_gene: TRBV30; j_gene: TRBJ2-7; d_gene: TRBD2; abundance: .; CDR3nt: TGTGCCTGGAGGTCACCGGGACTAGCGGGAGCAACCTACGAGCAGTACTTC; CDR3aa: CAWRSPGLAGATYEQYF
v_gene: TRBV7-9; j_gene: TRBJ1-4; d_gene: TRBD1; abundance: few; CDR3nt: TGTGCCAGCAGCCCTACACCGGGACAGAGGGATGAAAAACTGTTTTTT; CDR3aa: CASSPTPGQRDEKLFF
v_gene: TRBV10-1; j_gene: TRBJ1-5; d_gene: .; abundance: .; CDR3nt: TGCGCCAGCAGGGACAGTCTCGCTTATCAGCCCCAGCATTTT; CDR3aa: CASRDSLAYQPQHF
v_gene: TRBV6-1; j_gene: TRBJ2-7; d_gene: TRBD1; abundance: .; CDR3nt: TGTGCCAGCAGGGCGGGACAGGAGAGCTCCTACGAGCAGTACTTC; CDR3aa: CASRAGQESSYEQYF
v_gene: TRBV19; j_gene: TRBJ1-1; d_gene: .; abundance: .; CDR3nt: TGTGCCAGTAGTATACAGGCGAAGAACACTGAAGCTTTCTTT; CDR3aa: CASSIQAKNTEAFF
v_gene: TRBV28; j_gene: TRBJ1-5; d_gene: TRBD1; abundance: once; CDR3nt: TGTGCCAGCAGTTTGTTTGGACAGGGTGATCAGCCCCAGCATTTT; CDR3aa: CASSLFGQGDQPQHF
v_gene: TRBV4-1; j_gene: TRBJ1-1; d_gene: .; abundance: .; CDR3nt: TGCGCCAGCAGCCCCCTGGGGCTTGAAGCTTTCTTT; CDR3aa: CASSPLGLEAFF
v_gene: TRBV5-1; j_gene: TRBJ2-7; d_gene: TRBD1; abundance: .; CDR3nt: TGCGCCAGTCGAAGGACAGGGAACTACGAGCAGTACTTC; CDR3aa: CASRRTGNYEQYF
v_gene: TRBV5-6; j_gene: TRBJ1-2; d_gene: .; abundance: .; CDR3nt: TGTGCCAGCAGCCGACGGGAGGCGGATGGCTACACCTTC; CDR3aa: CASSRREADGYTF
v_gene: TRBV7-3; j_gene: TRBJ1-1; d_gene: .; abundance: few; CDR3nt: TGTGCCAGCAGCGCCACAGGGCTAGCTGAAGCTTTCTTT; CDR3aa: CASSATGLAEAFF
v_gene: TRBV6-1; j_gene: TRBJ1-2; d_gene: .; abundance: .; CDR3nt: TGTGCCAGTCTCTACAGGTCCGATATCACCTTC; CDR3aa: CASLYRSDITF
v_gene: TRBV29-1; j_gene: TRBJ2-6; d_gene: .; abundance: .; CDR3nt: TGCAGCGCCCCCGTAAGCCTCTCTGGGGCCAACGTCCTGACTTTC; CDR3aa: CSAPVSLSGANVLTF
v_gene: TRBV2; j_gene: TRBJ2-7; d_gene: .; abundance: .; CDR3nt: TGTGCCAGCAGTGAAAGTGGATCACGGGGCGAGCAGTACTTC; CDR3aa: CASSESGSRGEQYF
v_gene: TRBV28; j_gene: TRBJ1-1; d_gene: TRBD1; abundance: .; CDR3nt: TGTGCCAGCAGGGACAGGGTCGGCACTGAAGCTTTCTTT; CDR3aa: CASRDRVGTEAFF
v_gene: TRBV11-2; j_gene: TRBJ1-2; d_gene: TRBD1; abundance: .; CDR3nt: TGTGCCAGCAGCTCCACACCAACAGGGGGTAACTATGGCTACACCTTC; CDR3aa: CASSSTPTGGNYGYTF
v_gene: TRBV2; j_gene: TRBJ2-5; d_gene: .; abundance: .; CDR3nt: TGTGCCAGCAGGATAACAGAGAGGGGTGGCCAGTACTTC; CDR3aa: CASRITERGGQYF
v_gene: TRBV11-2; j_gene: TRBJ2-1; d_gene: TRBD2; abundance: .; CDR3nt: TGTGCCAGCAGCTTAGCAGGTCTGGGGCTAGCGGGACCTAATGAGCAGTTCTTC; CDR3aa: CASSLAGLGLAGPNEQFF
v_gene: TRBV5-8; j_gene: TRBJ1-2; d_gene: .; abundance: .; CDR3nt: TGTGCCAGCAGCCGAAAAAGGACGGGGGCCATCTATGGCTACACCTTC; CDR3aa: CASSRKRTGAIYGYTF
v_gene: TRBV7-2; j_gene: TRBJ2-1; d_gene: TRBD2; abundance: .; CDR3nt: TGTGCCAGCAGCTTAGTCTGGGGAGCGGGGGGATACAATGAGCAGTTCTTC; CDR3aa: CASSLVWGAGGYNEQFF
v_gene: TRBV6-1; j_gene: TRBJ1-2; d_gene: TRBD1; abundance: .; CDR3nt: TGTGCCAGCAGCCTCATGGACAGGGGTCGCGGCTACACCTTC; CDR3aa: CASSLMDRGRGYTF
v_gene: TRBV27; j_gene: TRBJ1-4; d_gene: .; abundance: .; CDR3nt: TGTGCCACTGGCGGTCGGAATGAAAAACTGTTTTTT; CDR3aa: CATGGRNEKLFF
v_gene: TRBV30; j_gene: TRBJ1-2; d_gene: .; abundance: .; CDR3nt: TGTGCCTGGACCATAGGTACGGGCTACACCTTC; CDR3aa: CAWTIGTGYTF
v_gene: TRBV2; j_gene: TRBJ2-7; d_gene: .; abundance: .; CDR3nt: TGTGCCAGCAGCCGGGACCAAGCCTACGAGCAGTACTTC; CDR3aa: CASSRDQAYEQYF
v_gene: TRBV28; j_gene: TRBJ2-1; d_gene: .; abundance: .; CDR3nt: TGTGCCAGCAGTCCCCGGACGGGTTACTCCTACAATGAGCAGTTCTTC; CDR3aa: CASSPRTGYSYNEQFF
v_gene: TRBV6-5; j_gene: TRBJ1-2; d_gene: .; abundance: .; CDR3nt: TGTGCCAGCAGTTACTCGGTGGTTTCAGGGGGCTACACCTTC; CDR3aa: CASSYSVVSGGYTF
v_gene: TRBV7-2; j_gene: TRBJ2-3; d_gene: TRBD2; abundance: .; CDR3nt: TGTGCCAGCAGCTTGACTAGCGGGAGTGCAGATACGCAGTATTTT; CDR3aa: CASSLTSGSADTQYF
v_gene: TRBV6-5; j_gene: TRBJ2-5; d_gene: .; abundance: .; CDR3nt: TGTGCCAGCAGTACGGCGGGGTCAAGGGAGACCCAGTACTTC; CDR3aa: CASSTAGSRETQYF
v_gene: TRBV14; j_gene: TRBJ1-1; d_gene: TRBD1; abundance: .; CDR3nt: TGTGCCAGCAGCCAAGTTAAGACAGGGGTCGAAGCTTTCTTT; CDR3aa: CASSQVKTGVEAFF
v_gene: TRBV19; j_gene: TRBJ1-2; d_gene: .; abundance: .; CDR3nt: TGTGCCAGTAGTATCCCTATGAACAGAGCAGCGGCTAACTATGGCTACACCTTC; CDR3aa: CASSIPMNRAAANYGYTF
v_gene: TRBV6-5; j_gene: TRBJ2-2; d_gene: TRBD2; abundance: .; CDR3nt: TGTGCCACTAGCGGGAAGAACACCGGGGAGCTGTTTTTT; CDR3aa: CATSGKNTGELFF